Below are 13 T cell receptor beta chains sequenced from a single sample in a study of low-dose radiotherapy and immunotherapy resistance in tumors. The time point was: before trial treatment. TRAV- and TRBV-specific primers primed first-strand cDNA, covering alpha and beta chains. The authors ran around 22 PCR cycles to amplify TCRs with a constant-region primer and V-primer adapter. MiXCR was run by TCRdb on the reads, yielding one entry per CDR3 protein. The sample consists of tens of thousands of distinct CDR3 sequences, roughly a quarter of them appearing once. Source: PBMCs, taken before treatment. The receptors were sampled from a male donor with prostate cancer.

This clonotype has more than one count but fewer than ten. This chain joins TRBV13 and TRBJ1-1; TRBD1 agrees at 9 bases. Germline V gene data show CDR1 as PRHDT and CDR2 as FYEKMQ (reference sequence). This CDR3 spans 16 amino acids. V gave up 6 bases and J gave up 5 bases; unmatched junction bases: 13. The CDR3 DNA sequence: TGTGCCAGCAGGAGGGGGGCCGACAGGGGGGAAACTGAAGCTTTCTTT. Translation gives CASRRGADRGETEAFF.

In its sample, this clonotype is medium-sized. The rearrangement uses TRBV6-6 and TRBJ2-7; 7 bases fit TRBD2. Trimming took 5 bases from V and 7 from J; bases not matched to a gene: 5. The CDR3 spans 12 residues. Germline V gene data show CDR1 as MNHNY and CDR2 as SVGAGI (reference sequence). For the CDR3, the DNA is TGTGCCAGCAGTAAACTAGCGTGGGAGCAGTACTTC. It codes for CASSKLAWEQYF.

This clonotype was seen repeatedly, ten times or more. The rearrangement joins TRBV19 to TRBJ2-2; D is ambiguous. This CDR3 has 14 residues. The V gene's germline CDR1 is LNHDA and CDR2 SQIVND (reference sequence). Trimming pared 10 bases from V and 0 bases from J, leaving 12 bases between. The CDR3 DNA is TGTGCCATCTCGCCTAGGTCGAACACCGGGGAGCTGTTTTTT. Translated, it gives CAISPRSNTGELFF.

This clonotype was seen only a few times. The chain couples TRBV30 to TRBJ2-2; D ambiguous. The length of the CDR3 is 13 residues. The V gene's germline CDR1 is GTSNPN and CDR2 SVGIG (reference sequence). V dropped 1 base and J dropped 3 bases, with 6 bases sitting between them. The CDR3, as DNA: TGTGCCTGGAGTGCTCAGGACACCGGGGAGCTGTTTTTT. Translated: CAWSAQDTGELFF.

This clonotype was counted many times. The chain links TRBV28 to TRBJ2-5; TRBD2 matches 9 bases. Germline trimming cut 6 bases from V and 7 bases from J; bases unmatched to any gene: 15. CDR3 length equals 16 residues. CDR1 is MDHEN, CDR2 SYDVKM, per germline. The CDR3 DNA follows: TGTGCCAGCAGCTTTAGCGGGAGTGCCCCCCGGAGGACCCAGTACTTC. Translation gives CASSFSGSAPRRTQYF.

The chain recombines TRBV28 with TRBJ1-2; 8 bases match TRBD1. The junction had 7 bases not matched to a gene; V was cut back by 6 bases and J by 1 base. This CDR3 has 15 residues. CDR1 is MDHEN, CDR2 SYDVKM, per germline. Here the CDR3 reads CASSPGTGFNYGYTF. DNA for the CDR3: TGTGCCAGCAGCCCCGGGACAGGATTTAACTATGGCTACACCTTC.

In regard to this clonotype: A read error is likely here: a far larger clone is one base away. The gene calls are TRBV27 and TRBJ1-2; no firm D call. This CDR3 has 13 amino acids. Germline CDR1 reads MNHEY; CDR2 reads SMNVEV (reference sequence). CDR3 nucleotides: TGTGCCGGCAGTCCGCTTGGGAACTATGGCTACACCTTC. This codes for CAGSPLGNYGYTF.

This clonotype was counted at least ten times. The chain joins TRBV7-6 to TRBJ2-1; no definite D call. There are 15 residues in the CDR3. CDR1 is SGHVS and CDR2 is FNYEAQ in the germline V gene. V dropped 1 base and J dropped 3 bases, with 10 bases sitting between them. The CDR3, as DNA: TGTGCCAGCAGCTTAGATGTGGGGATCTACAATGAGCAGTTCTTC. The encoded protein is CASSLDVGIYNEQFF. The full variable domain, with the rest looked up from reference TRBV7-6 and TRBJ2-1, is GAGVSQSPRYKVTKRGQDVALRCDPISGHVSLYWYRQALGQGPEFLTYFNYEAQQDKSGLPNDRFSAERPEGSISTLTIQRTEQRDSAMYRCASSLDVGIYNEQFFGPGTRLTVL.

This clonotype has a count of ten or more. The chain couples TRBV7-2 to TRBJ1-5; D gene ambiguous. The germline V gene encodes CDR1 SGHTA and CDR2 FQGNSA. This CDR3 is 15 amino acids long. Trimming stripped 7 bases from V and 1 base from J, with 14 bases between. The CDR3 sequence: CASNERSWSNQPQHF. The CDR3 DNA sequence: TGTGCCAGCAACGAGAGGTCGTGGAGCAATCAGCCCCAGCATTTT.

As concerns this clonotype: A far bigger clonotype differs at one base, so this is likely a read error. CDR3 in amino acids: CARSLARPDDTQYF. The CDR3 coding sequence is TGCGCCAGGAGCTTGGCGAGGCCTGACGATACGCAGTATTTT. The V call is TRBV5-5, the J call TRBJ2-3; D ambiguous. The CDR3 covers 14 residues. Germline lookup yields CDR1 SGHKS and CDR2 YYEKEE (reference sequence).

In its sample, this clonotype was seen a few times. The chain combines TRBV15 with TRBJ2-7; maybe TRBD1 (6 bases). The CDR3 covers 13 residues. Trimming took off 5 bases at V and 6 bases at J, with 14 bases between the two ends. Germline assignment: CDR1 LNHNV and CDR2 YYDKDF (reference sequence). CDR3 DNA: TGTGCCACCAGCCTAAAGACAGGCAGCGAGCAGTACTTC. Amino acid sequence: CATSLKTGSEQYF.

The chain links TRBV14 to TRBJ2-3, with 8 bases fitting TRBD2. Germline assignment: CDR1 SGHDN and CDR2 FVKESK. The CDR3 length is 15 residues. Losses at the gene ends were 6 bases for V and 4 bases for J; bases not matched to a gene: 9. The CDR3: CASRPGLDVSDTQYF. CDR3 nucleotides: TGTGCCAGCAGGCCGGGACTAGATGTCTCAGATACGCAGTATTTT.

This clonotype was seen many times. The chain links TRBV12-2 to TRBJ2-5; the table's D call, TRBD1, was not checked against the DNA. TRBV12-2 is deemed a pseudogene. This CDR3 is 15 amino acids long. CDR3 amino acids: CASRPRDRGRETQYF. In nucleotides, the CDR3 is TGTGCAAGTCGCCCCCGGGACAGGGGAAGAGAGACCCAGTACTTC.